This TCR beta chain stems from a study of cytomegalovirus exposure and HLA in healthy donors. The table came from immunoSEQ multiplex PCR; TCRdb's copy has only in-frame clones and leaves some out. There are roughly 120,000 clones in the sample; around 88% occur only once, and around 5% lies in the top ten. General study findings and limits: The study found most TCR sequences rare, yet found some public TCRs in many donors.

Concerning this clone itself: Its target is not known.

The CDR3 consists of 14 residues. V was pared by 6 bases and J by 7 bases, with 18 bases between. Germline CDR1 SNHLY, CDR2 FYNNEI. The rearrangement links TRBV2 to TRBJ1-2; D is uncertain. This TCR came from a man aged 18 to 30 in good health and CMV-seronegative. The sample consisted of PBMCs. The CDR3 DNA sequence: TGTGCCAGCAGCGAGTTGGTTATCACCACTGGCTACACCTTC. This codes for CASSELVITTGYTF. Full variable domain (rest looked up from reference TRBV2 and TRBJ1-2): EPEVTQTPSHQVTQMGQEVILRCVPISNHLYFYWYRQILGQKVEFLVSFYNNEISEKSEIFDDQFSVERPDGSNFTLKIRSTKLEDSAMYFCASSELVITTGYTFGSGTRLTVV.